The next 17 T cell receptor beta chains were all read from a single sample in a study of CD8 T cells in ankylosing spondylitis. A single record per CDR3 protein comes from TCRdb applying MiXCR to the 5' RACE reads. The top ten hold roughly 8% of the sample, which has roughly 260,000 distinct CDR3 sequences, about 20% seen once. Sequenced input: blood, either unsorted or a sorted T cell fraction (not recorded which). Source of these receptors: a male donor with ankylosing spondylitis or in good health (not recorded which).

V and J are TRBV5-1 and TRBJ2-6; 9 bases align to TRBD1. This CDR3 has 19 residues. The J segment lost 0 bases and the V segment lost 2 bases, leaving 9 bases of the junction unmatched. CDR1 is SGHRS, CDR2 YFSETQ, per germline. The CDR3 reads CASSLRGDRVRSGANVLTF. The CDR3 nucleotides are TGCGCCAGCAGCTTAAGAGGGGACAGGGTACGCTCTGGGGCCAACGTCCTGACTTTC.

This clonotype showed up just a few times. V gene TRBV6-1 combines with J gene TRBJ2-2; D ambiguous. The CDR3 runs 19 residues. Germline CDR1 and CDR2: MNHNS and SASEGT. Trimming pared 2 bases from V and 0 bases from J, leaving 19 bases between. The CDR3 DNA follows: TGTGCCAGCAGTGAACGATGGGCCGACGGGCGCGCGAACACCGGGGAGCTGTTTTTT. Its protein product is CASSERWADGRANTGELFF.

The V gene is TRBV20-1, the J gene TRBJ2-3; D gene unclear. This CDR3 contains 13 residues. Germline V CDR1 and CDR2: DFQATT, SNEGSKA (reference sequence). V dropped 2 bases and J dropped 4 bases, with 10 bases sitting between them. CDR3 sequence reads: CSARPDTADTQYF. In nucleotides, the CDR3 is TGCAGTGCTAGACCAGACACCGCAGATACGCAGTATTTT.

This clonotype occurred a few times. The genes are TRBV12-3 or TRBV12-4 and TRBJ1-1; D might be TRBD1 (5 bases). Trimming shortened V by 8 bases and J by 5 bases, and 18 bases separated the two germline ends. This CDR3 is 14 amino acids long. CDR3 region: CASGSSGRSTEAFF. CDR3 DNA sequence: TGTGCCAGCGGGTCCTCAGGGCGGAGTACTGAAGCTTTCTTT.

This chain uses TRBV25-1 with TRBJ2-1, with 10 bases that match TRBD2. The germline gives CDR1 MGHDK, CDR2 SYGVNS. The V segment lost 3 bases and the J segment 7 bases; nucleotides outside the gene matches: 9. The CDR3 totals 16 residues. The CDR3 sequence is CASSEVEAGGLNEQFF. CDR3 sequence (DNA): TGTGCCAGCAGTGAGGTAGAAGCGGGAGGGTTAAATGAGCAGTTCTTC.

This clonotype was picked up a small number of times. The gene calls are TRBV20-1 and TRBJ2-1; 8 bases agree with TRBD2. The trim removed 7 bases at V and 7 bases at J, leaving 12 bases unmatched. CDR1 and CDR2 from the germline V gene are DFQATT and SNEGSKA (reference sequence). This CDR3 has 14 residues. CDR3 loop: CSDKRELLGNEQFF. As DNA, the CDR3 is TGCAGTGATAAGCGGGAGCTACTAGGGAATGAGCAGTTCTTC.

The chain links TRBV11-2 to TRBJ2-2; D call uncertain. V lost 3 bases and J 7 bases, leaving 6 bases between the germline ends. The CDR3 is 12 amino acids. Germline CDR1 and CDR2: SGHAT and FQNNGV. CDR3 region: CASSFTGGELFF. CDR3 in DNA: TGTGCCAGCAGCTTCACCGGCGGGGAGCTGTTTTTT.

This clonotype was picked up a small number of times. The CDR3 DNA sequence: TGTGCCAGCAGTCACCGAACTAGCGGTTCTACCGGGGAGCTGTTTTTT. Protein: CASSHRTSGSTGELFF. The chain is built from TRBV12-3 or TRBV12-4 and TRBJ2-2, with 8 bases lining up with TRBD2. CDR3 size: 16 residues. The V segment lost 5 bases and the J segment 5 bases; nucleotides outside the gene matches: 10.

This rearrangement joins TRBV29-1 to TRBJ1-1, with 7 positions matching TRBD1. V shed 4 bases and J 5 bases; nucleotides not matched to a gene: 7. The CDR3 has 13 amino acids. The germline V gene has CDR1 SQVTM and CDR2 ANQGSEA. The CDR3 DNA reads TGCAGCGTTGGGTTGAGGGGGCAAACTGAAGCTTTCTTT. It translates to CSVGLRGQTEAFF.

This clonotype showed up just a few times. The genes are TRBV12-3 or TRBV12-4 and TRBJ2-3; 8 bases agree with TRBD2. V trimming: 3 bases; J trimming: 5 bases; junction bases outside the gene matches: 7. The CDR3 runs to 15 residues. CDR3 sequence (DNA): TGTGCCAGCAGTTTTGCGGGGGGCCGTCTAGATACGCAGTATTTT. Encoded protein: CASSFAGGRLDTQYF.

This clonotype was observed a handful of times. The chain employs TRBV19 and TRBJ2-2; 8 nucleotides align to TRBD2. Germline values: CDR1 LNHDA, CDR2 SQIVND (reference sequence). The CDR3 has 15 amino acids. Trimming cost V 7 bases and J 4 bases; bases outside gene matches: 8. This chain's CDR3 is CASTTGLAGTGELFF. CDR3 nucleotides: TGTGCCAGTACTACCGGACTAGCCGGCACCGGGGAGCTGTTTTTT.

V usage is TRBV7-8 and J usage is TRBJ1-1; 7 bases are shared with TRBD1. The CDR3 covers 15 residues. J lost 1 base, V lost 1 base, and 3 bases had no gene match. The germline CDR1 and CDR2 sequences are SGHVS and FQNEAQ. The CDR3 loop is CASSLEGQKNTEAFF. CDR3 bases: TGTGCCAGCAGCTTAGAGGGACAGAAGAACACTGAAGCTTTCTTT.

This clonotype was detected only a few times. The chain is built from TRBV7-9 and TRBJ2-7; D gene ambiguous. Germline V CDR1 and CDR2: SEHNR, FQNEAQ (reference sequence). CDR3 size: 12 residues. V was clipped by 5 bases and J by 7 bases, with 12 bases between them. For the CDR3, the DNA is TGTGCCAGCAGCCGGTCCCCCGGAGAGCAGTACGTC. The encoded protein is CASSRSPGEQYV.

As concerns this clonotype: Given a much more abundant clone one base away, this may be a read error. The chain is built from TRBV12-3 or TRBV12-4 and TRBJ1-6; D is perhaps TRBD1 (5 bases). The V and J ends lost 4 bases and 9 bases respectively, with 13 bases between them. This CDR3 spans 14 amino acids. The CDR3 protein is CASSWGGGISPLHF. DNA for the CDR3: TGTGCCAGCAGTTGGGGCGGAGGGATTTCACCCCTCCACTTT.

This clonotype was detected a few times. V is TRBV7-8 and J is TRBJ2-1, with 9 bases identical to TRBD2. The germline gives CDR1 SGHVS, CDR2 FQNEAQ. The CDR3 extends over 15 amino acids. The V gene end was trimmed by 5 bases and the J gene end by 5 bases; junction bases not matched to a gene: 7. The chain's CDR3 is CASSRSGTSNNEQFF. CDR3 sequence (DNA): TGTGCCAGCAGCCGATCTGGGACTAGCAACAATGAGCAGTTCTTC.

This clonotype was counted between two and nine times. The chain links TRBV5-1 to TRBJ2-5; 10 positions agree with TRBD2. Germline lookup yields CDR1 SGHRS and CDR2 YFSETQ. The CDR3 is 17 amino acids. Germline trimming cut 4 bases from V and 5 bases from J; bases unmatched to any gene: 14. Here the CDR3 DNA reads TGCGCCAGCAGCCCCCCGCCTAGCGGGAGAGGGGGCGAGACCCAGTACTTC. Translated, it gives CASSPPPSGRGGETQYF.

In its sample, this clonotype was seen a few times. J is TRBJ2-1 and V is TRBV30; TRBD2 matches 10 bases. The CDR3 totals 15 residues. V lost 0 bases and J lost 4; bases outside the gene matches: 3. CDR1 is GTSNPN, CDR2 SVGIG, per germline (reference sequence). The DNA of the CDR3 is TGTGCCTGGAGTGTACTAGCGGGGCCTTACAATGAGCAGTTCTTC. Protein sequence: CAWSVLAGPYNEQFF. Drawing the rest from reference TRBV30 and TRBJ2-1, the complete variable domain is SQTIHQWPATLVQPVGSPLSLECTVEGTSNPNLYWYRQAAGRGLQLLFYSVGIGQISSEVPQNLSASRPQDRQFILSSKKLLLSDSGFYLCAWSVLAGPYNEQFFGPGTRLTVL.